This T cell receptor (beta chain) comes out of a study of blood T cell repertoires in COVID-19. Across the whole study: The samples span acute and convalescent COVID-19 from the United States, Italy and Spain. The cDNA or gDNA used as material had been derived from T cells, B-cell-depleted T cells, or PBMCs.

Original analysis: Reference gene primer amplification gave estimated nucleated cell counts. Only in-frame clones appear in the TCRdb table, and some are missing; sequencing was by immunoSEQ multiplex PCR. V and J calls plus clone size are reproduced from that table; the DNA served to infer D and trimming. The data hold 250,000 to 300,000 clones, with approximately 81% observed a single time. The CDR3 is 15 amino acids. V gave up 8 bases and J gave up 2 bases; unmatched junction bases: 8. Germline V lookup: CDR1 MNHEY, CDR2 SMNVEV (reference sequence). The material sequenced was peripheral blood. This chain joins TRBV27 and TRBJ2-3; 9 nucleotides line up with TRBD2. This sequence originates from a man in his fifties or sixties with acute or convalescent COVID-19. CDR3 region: CASGLREGFTDTQYF. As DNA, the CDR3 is TGTGCCAGCGGGTTGCGGGAGGGATTCACAGATACGCAGTATTTT.